The 6 T cell receptor beta chains below come from one sample, sequenced in a study of shared clonotypes between healthy human individuals. Using immunoSEQ multiplex PCR, the repertoire was profiled, and TCRdb retains in-frame clones only, with some absent. The sample shows 2 million to 2.5 million clones, more than 90% of them seen only once. The sequencing input was naive CD4+ T cells sorted from blood. Subset reported: CD45RA+ positively selected. These receptors were collected from a man younger than 35 in good health.

Concerning this clone: This same CDR3 is encoded by further DNA sequences in the sample. The chain links TRBV19 to TRBJ1-1, with 7 bases aligning to TRBD1. Trimming removed 5 bases from V and 5 bases from J; junction bases left unmatched: 2. This CDR3 spans 12 amino acids. Germline loops: CDR1 LNHDA, CDR2 SQIVND (reference sequence). Here the CDR3 reads CASSRQGTEAFF. The CDR3 coding sequence is TGTGCCAGTAGTCGACAGGGTACTGAAGCTTTCTTT.

The genes are TRBV6-4 and TRBJ2-5; TRBD1 matches at 7 bases. This CDR3 region has 14 residues. V trimming: 6 bases; J trimming: 5 bases; junction bases outside the gene matches: 9. CDR1 MRHNA and CDR2 SNTAGT come from the germline V gene. CDR3 in DNA: TGTGCCAGCAGCCCCGGGCAGGGGGACGAGACCCAGTACTTC. It yields the protein CASSPGQGDETQYF.

The chain uses TRBV4-3 and TRBJ2-1, with D unclear. V dropped 4 bases and J dropped 5 bases, with 15 bases sitting between them. Germline CDR1 and CDR2: LGHNA and YSLEER. This CDR3 has 15 residues. The CDR3 loop reads CASSLRTVGNNEQFF. In DNA, the CDR3 is TGCGCCAGCAGCCTCAGGACGGTTGGTAACAATGAGCAGTTCTTC.

Of note for this clone: Other DNA sequences of this sample code for an identical CDR3. The chain is built from TRBV2 and TRBJ1-5; D gene ambiguous. Trimming shortened V by 3 bases and J by 1 base, and 4 bases separated the two germline ends. The CDR3 sequence is 13 residues long. The germline V gene has CDR1 SNHLY and CDR2 FYNNEI. CDR3 sequence: CASSEESNQPQHF. CDR3 DNA sequence: TGTGCCAGCAGTGAGGAGAGCAATCAGCCCCAGCATTTT. The full variable domain, rest sourced from reference TRBV2 and TRBJ1-5, is EPEVTQTPSHQVTQMGQEVILRCVPISNHLYFYWYRQILGQKVEFLVSFYNNEISEKSEIFDDQFSVERPDGSNFTLKIRSTKLEDSAMYFCASSEESNQPQHFGDGTRLSIL.

The rearrangement joins TRBV9 to TRBJ2-1; D remains ambiguous. The germline V gene has CDR1 SGDLS and CDR2 YYNGEE. This CDR3 has 15 residues. V lost 8 bases, J lost 6 bases, and 21 bases lay in between. CDR3 sequence reads: CASRAPGSDLNEQFF. CDR3 coding DNA: TGTGCCAGTCGAGCACCGGGTTCAGATCTCAATGAGCAGTTCTTC.

This clone was detected once. Written as DNA, the CDR3 is TGTGCCAGTAGTCCACGGACTAGCGGGAGTGGGGATGAGCAGTTCTTC. Translated: CASSPRTSGSGDEQFF. This rearrangement joins TRBV19 to TRBJ2-1; 13 bases are shared with TRBD2. CDR1 is LNHDA, CDR2 SQIVND, per germline (reference sequence). This CDR3 region has 16 residues. V dropped 5 bases and J dropped 8; count of bases not matched to a gene: 9.